This T cell receptor (beta chain) was sequenced during a study of T cell repertoires in cytomegalovirus infection. Study summary: Signatures in public TCR beta sequences pointed to both CMV infection and matching HLA type.

One entry per CDR3 protein results from TCRdb running MiXCR on the reads. The data contain 300,000 to 400,000 distinct CDR3 sequences, more than 9% of them seen just once; the ten biggest clones take up 3.5% to 4.5%. Study-wide findings and caveats: HLA-C-restricted TCR beta clonotypes specific for CMV led the ex vivo response. Summed frequency of public TCR beta families distinguished CMV carriers with the relevant HLA.

As for this clonotype: As yet, its antigen is unknown.

Looked up from germline, CDR1 is KGHDR and CDR2 is SFDVKD. The CDR3 totals 15 residues. The ends were cut back, 4 bases at V and 5 bases at J, with 13 bases in the middle. V gene TRBV24-1 combines with J gene TRBJ1-4; D might be TRBD1 (6 bases). This TCR came from a human donor in good health (CMV status not recorded). Some clones in this sample may be carry-over from other donors' samples. Sequenced: PBMCs. The CDR3 DNA sequence: TGTGCCACCAGTGACCGGGGGACAAAGAATGAAAAACTGTTTTTT. This translates into CATSDRGTKNEKLFF.